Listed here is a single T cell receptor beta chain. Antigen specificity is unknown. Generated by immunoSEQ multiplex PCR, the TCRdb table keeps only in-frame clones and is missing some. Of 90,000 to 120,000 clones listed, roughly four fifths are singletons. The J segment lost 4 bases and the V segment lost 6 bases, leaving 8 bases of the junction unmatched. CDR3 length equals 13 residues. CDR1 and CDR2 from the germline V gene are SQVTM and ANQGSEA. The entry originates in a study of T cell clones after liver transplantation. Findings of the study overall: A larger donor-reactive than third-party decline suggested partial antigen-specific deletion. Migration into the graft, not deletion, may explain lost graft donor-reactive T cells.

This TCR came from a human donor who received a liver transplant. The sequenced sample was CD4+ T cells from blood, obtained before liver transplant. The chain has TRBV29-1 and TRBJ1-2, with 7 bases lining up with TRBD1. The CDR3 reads CSVNRGASYGYTF. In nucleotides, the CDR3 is TGCAGCGTCAACAGGGGCGCATCCTATGGCTACACCTTC.